This record concerns one T cell receptor (beta chain) sequence. The CDR3 length is 15 residues. V dropped 2 bases and J dropped 0 bases, with 11 bases sitting between them. CDR1 and CDR2 from the germline V gene are MNHEY and SVGAGI. This sample is drawn from a study of T cell changes during pregnancy in multiple sclerosis. Assay: immunoSEQ multiplex PCR; the TCRdb copy retains only in-frame clones and omits some. Of 55,000 to 75,000 clones in the sample, roughly 91% were seen once. The receptor was isolated from a female donor in good health, enrolled as a control in a pregnancy study. Sequencing was performed on peripheral blood, taken after pregnancy. The V and J genes are TRBV6-5 and TRBJ2-7, with D perhaps matching TRBD2 (5 bases). The CDR3 sequence: CASSYGEGFSYEQYF. The CDR3 DNA sequence: TGTGCCAGCAGTTACGGTGAGGGTTTCTCCTACGAGCAGTACTTC.